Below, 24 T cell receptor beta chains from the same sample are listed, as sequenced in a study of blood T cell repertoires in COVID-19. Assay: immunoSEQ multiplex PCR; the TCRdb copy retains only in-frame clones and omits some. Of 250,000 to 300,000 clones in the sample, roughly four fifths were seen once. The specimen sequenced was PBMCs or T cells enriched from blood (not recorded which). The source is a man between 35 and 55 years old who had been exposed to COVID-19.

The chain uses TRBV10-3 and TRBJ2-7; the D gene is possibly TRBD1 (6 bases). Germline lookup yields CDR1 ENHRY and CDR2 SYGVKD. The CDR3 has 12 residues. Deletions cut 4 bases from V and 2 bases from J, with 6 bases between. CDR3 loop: CAISGTAYEQYF. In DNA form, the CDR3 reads TGTGCCATCAGTGGGACAGCCTACGAGCAGTACTTC.

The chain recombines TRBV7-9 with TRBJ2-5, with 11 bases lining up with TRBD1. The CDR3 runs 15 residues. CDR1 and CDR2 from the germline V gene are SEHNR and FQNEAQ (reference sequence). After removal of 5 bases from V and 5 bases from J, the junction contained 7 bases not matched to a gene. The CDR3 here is CASSPGQGVAETQYF. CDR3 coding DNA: TGTGCCAGCAGCCCGGGACAGGGGGTTGCGGAGACCCAGTACTTC.

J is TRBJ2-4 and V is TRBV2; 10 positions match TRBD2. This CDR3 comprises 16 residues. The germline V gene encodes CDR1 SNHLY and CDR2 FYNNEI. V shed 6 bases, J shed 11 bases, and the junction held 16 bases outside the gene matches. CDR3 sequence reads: CASRRSPGLASSVQYF. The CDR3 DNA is TGTGCCAGCAGGAGGAGTCCGGGACTAGCGTCCTCTGTTCAGTACTTC.

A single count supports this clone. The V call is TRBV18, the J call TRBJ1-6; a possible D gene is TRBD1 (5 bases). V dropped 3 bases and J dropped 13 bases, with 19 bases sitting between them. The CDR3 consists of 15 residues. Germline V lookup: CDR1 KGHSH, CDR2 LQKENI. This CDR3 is CASSPSQGDIGPLHF. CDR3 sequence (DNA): TGTGCCAGCTCACCTTCCCAGGGTGATATCGGGCCCCTCCACTTT.

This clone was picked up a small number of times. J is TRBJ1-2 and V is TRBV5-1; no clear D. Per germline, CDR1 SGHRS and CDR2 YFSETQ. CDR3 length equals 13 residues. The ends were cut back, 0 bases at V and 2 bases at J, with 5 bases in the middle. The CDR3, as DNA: TGCGCCAGCAGCTTGGGGGCCAACTATGGCTACACCTTC. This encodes CASSLGANYGYTF.

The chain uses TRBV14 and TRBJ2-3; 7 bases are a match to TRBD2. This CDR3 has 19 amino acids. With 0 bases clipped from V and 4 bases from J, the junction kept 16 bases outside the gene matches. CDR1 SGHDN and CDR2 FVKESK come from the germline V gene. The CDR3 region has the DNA TGTGCCAGCAGCCAAGACCCCCCGGGGAGGGCCTATTATCCAGATACGCAGTATTTT. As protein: CASSQDPPGRAYYPDTQYF.

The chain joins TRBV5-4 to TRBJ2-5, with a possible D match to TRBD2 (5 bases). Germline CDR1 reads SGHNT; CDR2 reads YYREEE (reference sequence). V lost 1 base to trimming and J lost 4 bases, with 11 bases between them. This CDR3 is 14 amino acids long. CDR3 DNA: TGTGCCAGCAGCTTGATGAGGGATGGAGAGACCCAGTACTTC. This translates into CASSLMRDGETQYF.

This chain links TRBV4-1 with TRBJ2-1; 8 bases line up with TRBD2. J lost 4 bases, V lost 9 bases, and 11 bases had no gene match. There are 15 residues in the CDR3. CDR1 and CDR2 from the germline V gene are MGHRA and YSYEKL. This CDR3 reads CASREIGRAYNEQFF. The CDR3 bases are TGCGCCAGTAGGGAGATCGGGAGGGCGTACAATGAGCAGTTCTTC.

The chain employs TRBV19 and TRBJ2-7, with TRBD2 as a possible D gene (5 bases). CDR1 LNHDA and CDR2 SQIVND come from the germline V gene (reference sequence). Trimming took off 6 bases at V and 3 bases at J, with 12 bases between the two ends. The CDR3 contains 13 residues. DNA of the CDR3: TGTGCCAGTAGCCGGGGATGGAACTACGAGCAGTACTTC. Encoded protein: CASSRGWNYEQYF.

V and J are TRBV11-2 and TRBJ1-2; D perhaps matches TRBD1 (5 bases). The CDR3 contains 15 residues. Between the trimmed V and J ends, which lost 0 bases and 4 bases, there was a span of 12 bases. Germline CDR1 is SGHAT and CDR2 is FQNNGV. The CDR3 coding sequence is TGTGCCAGCAGCTTAGATCGGCAGGGAACCTATGGCTACACCTTC. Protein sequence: CASSLDRQGTYGYTF.

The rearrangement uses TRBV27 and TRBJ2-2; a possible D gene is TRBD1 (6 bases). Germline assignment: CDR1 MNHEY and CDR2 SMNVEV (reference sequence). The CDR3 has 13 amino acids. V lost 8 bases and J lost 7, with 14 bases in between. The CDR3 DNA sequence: TGTGCCAGCGCCCAGGGGATAGTCGGGGAGCTGTTTTTT. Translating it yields CASAQGIVGELFF.

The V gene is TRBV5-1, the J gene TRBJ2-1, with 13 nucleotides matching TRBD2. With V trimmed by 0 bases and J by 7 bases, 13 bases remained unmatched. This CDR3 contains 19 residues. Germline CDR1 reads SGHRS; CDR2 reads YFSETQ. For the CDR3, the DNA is TGCGCCAGCAGCTTGGCCAGACTAGCGGGAGGTTTTATTGGGAATGAGCAGTTCTTC. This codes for CASSLARLAGGFIGNEQFF.

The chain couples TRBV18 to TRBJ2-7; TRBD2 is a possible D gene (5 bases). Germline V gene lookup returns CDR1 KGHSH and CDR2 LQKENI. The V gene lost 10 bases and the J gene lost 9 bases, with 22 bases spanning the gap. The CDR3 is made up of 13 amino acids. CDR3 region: CATAGPSLAGQYF. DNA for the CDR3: TGTGCCACCGCCGGACCCTCGCTTGCGGGGCAGTACTTC.

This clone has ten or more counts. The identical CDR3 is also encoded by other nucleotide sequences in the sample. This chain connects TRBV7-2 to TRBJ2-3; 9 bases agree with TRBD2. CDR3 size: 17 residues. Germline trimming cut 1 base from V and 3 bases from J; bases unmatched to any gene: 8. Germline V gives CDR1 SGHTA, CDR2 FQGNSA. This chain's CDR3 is CASSLGGGGRATDTQYF. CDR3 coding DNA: TGTGCCAGCAGCTTAGGGGGTGGCGGGAGGGCGACAGATACGCAGTATTTT.

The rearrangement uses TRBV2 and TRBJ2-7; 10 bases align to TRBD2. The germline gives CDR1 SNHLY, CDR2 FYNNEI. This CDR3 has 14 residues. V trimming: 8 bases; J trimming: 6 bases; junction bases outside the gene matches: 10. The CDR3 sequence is CASGAGGPGTEQYF. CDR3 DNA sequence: TGTGCCAGCGGAGCGGGAGGGCCAGGGACCGAGCAGTACTTC.

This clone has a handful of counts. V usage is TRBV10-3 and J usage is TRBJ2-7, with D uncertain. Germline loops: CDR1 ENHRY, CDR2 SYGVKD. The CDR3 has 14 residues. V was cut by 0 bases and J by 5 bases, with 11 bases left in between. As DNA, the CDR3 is TGTGCCATCAGTGAGTCGAGACTCGGCCACGAGCAGTACTTC. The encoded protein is CAISESRLGHEQYF.

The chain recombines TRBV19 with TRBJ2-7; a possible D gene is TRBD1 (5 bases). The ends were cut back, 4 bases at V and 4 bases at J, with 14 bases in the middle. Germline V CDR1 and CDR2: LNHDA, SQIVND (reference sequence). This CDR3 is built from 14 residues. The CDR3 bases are TGTGCCAGTAGTACCTTAACCCGACAGTACGAGCAGTACTTC. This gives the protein CASSTLTRQYEQYF.

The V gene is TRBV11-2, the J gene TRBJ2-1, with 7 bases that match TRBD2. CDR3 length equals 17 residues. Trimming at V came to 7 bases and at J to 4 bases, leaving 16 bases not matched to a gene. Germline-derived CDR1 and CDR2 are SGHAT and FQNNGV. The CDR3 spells CASTKDGRPPPYNEQFF. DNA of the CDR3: TGTGCCAGCACCAAGGACGGGAGGCCCCCCCCTTACAATGAGCAGTTCTTC. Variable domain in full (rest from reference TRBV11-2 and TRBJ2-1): EAGVAQSPRYKIIEKRQSVAFWCNPISGHATLYWYQQILGQGPKLLIQFQNNGVVDDSQLPKDRFSAERLKGVDSTLKIQPAKLEDSAVYLCASTKDGRPPPYNEQFFGPGTRLTVL.

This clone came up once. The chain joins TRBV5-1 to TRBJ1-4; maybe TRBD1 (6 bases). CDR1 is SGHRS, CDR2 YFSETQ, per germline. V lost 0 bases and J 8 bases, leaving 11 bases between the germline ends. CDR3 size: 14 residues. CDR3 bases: TGCGCCAGCAGCTTGGCTGGGGGCGGCGAAAAACTGTTTTTT. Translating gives CASSLAGGGEKLFF.

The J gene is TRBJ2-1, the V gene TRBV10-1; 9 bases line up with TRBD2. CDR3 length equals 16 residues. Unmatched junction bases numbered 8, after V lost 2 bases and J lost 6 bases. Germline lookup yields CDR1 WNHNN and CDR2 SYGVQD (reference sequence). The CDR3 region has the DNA TGCGCCAGCAGTGAGGCCGGACTAGCGAACCGCAATGAGCAGTTCTTC. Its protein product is CASSEAGLANRNEQFF.

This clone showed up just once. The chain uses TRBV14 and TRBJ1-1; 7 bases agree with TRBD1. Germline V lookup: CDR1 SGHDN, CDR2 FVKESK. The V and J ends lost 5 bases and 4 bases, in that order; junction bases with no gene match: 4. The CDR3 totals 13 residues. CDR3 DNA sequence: TGTGCCAGCAGCTGGCCAGGGGGCACTGAAGCTTTCTTT. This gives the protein CASSWPGGTEAFF.

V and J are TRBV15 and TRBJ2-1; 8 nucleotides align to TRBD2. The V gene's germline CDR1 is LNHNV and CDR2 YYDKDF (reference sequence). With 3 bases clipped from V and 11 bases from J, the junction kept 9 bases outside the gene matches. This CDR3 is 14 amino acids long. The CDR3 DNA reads TGTGCCACCAGCAGGGCTGGACTAGCAGGGCAGCAGTTCTTC. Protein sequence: CATSRAGLAGQQFF.

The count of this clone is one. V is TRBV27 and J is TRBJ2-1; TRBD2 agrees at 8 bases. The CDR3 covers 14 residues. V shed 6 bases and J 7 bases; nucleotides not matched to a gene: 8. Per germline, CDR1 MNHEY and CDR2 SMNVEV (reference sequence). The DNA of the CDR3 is TGTGCCAGCAGCTCGGTAGCGGGAATAAATGAGCAGTTCTTC. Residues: CASSSVAGINEQFF.

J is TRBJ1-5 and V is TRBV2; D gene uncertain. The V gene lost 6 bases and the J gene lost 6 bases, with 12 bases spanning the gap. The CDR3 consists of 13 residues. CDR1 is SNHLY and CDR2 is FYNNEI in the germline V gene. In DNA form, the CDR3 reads TGTGCCAGCAGGGCAGAAGGCGGTCAGCCCCAGCATTTT. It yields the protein CASRAEGGQPQHF.